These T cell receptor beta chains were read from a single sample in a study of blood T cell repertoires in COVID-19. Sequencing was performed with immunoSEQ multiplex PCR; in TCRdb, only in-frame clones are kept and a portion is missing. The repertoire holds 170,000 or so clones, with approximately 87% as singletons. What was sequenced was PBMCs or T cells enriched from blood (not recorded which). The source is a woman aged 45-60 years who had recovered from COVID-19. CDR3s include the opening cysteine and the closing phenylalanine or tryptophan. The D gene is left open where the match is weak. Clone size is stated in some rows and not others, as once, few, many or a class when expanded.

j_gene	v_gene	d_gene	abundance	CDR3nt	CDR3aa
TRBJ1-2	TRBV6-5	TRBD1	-	TGTGCCAGCAGTACCGGGACAGGGAACTATGGCTACACCTTC	CASSTGTGNYGYTF
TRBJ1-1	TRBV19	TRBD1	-	TGTGCCAGTAGTATAGCCGACAGGGATACCGAAGCTTTCTTT	CASSIADRDTEAFF
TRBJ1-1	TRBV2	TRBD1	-	TGTGCCAGCAGTGAAAACAGGGGTAGGGGCACTGAAGCTTTCTTT	CASSENRGRGTEAFF
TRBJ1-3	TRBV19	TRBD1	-	TGTGCCAGTAGTATTGGAGGACAGGCTGGAAACACCATATATTTT	CASSIGGQAGNTIYF
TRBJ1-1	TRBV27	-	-	TGTGCCAGCAGTTTTGAAAGAAGGGGCACTGAAGCTTTCTTT	CASSFERRGTEAFF
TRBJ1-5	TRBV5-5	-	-	TGTGCCAGCAGCTTAGAAGGGGGCAATCAGCCCCAGCATTTT	CASSLEGGNQPQHF
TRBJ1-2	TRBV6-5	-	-	TGTGCCAGCAGGAAGACAGGCGGATATGGCTACACCTTC	CASRKTGGYGYTF
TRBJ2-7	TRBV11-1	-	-	TGTGCCAGCAGCTCGTACAGGGATCTAAGGTACGAGCAGTACTTC	CASSSYRDLRYEQYF
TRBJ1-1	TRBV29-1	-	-	TGCAGCGTTGGGAGGGAAATGGCTGAAGCTTTCTTT	CSVGREMAEAFF
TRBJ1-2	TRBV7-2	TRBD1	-	TGTGCCAGCCGGCCCTGGGGGACAGGGTGGGATGATAACTATGGCTACACCTTC	CASRPWGTGWDDNYGYTF
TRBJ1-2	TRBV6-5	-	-	TGTGCCAGCAGTTACAACCAGGAGGACGGCTACACCTTC	CASSYNQEDGYTF
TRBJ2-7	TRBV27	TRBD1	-	TGTGCCAGCAGGGGGACAGGGGGCTCAGGGGAGCAGTACTTC	CASRGTGGSGEQYF
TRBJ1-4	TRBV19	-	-	TGTGCCAGTAGTGTAGCACAGGCCTCCTCGGAAAAACTGTTTTTT	CASSVAQASSEKLFF
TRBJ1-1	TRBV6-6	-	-	TGTGCCAGCACTAACGGGGGGGGCAGAGCTTTCTTT	CASTNGGGRAFF
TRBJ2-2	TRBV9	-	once	TGTGCCAGCAGCGTAGGAGACACCGGGGAGCTGTTTTTT	CASSVGDTGELFF
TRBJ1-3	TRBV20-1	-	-	TGCAGTGCTTTTTGGAGCAACACCATATATTTT	CSAFWSNTIYF
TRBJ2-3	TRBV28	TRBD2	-	TGTGCCAGCGACCGCGGGGGGCCCCTCACAGATACGCAGTATTTT	CASDRGGPLTDTQYF
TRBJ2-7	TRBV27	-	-	TGTGCCAGCAGTTCCGAAAACACCTACGAGCAGTACTTC	CASSSENTYEQYF
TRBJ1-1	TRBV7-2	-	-	TGTGCCAGCAGCTTAGCGGGGGGGATGAACACTGAAGCTTTCTTT	CASSLAGGMNTEAFF
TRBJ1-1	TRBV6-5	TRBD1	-	TGTGCCAGCAGTTACAGGACAGGGGGCGAAGCTTTCTTT	CASSYRTGGEAFF
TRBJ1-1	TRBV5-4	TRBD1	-	TGTGCCAGCACTCCCCGGACAGGGGGAATGGGCACTGAAGCTTTCTTT	CASTPRTGGMGTEAFF
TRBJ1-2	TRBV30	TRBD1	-	TGTGCCTGGCGGACAGGGCAAGGTGGGCTCTATGGCTACACCTTC	CAWRTGQGGLYGYTF
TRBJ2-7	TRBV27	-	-	TGTGCCAGCAGTCCACAAGTCTTGACAGGCTACGAGCAGTACTTC	CASSPQVLTGYEQYF
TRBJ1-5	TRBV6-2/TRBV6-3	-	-	TGTGCCAGCAGTTACCACTTAACAGGGCCGAGCAATCAGCCCCAGCATTTT	CASSYHLTGPSNQPQHF
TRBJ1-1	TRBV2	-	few	TGTGCCAGCAGAGGGACGGACCTGGAGGGTGAAGCTTTCTTT	CASRGTDLEGEAFF
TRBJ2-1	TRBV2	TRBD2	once	TGTGCCAGCAGTGAAGCGTCTATTAGCGGGGGAGGGGGAGATGAGCAGTTCTTC	CASSEASISGGGGDEQFF
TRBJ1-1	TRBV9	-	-	TGTGCCAGCAGCGTAGGGGAAGGGAGGCGGAACACTGAAGCTTTCTTT	CASSVGEGRRNTEAFF
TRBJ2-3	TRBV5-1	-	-	TGCGCCAGCAGCTTGGATAGGGAGGTTGTTACGCAGTATTTT	CASSLDREVVTQYF
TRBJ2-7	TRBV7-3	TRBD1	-	TGTGCCAGCAGCTCGACAGGGGGCACCCACGAGCAGTACTTC	CASSSTGGTHEQYF
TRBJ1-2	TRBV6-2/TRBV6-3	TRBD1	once	TGTGCCAGCAGTTACGTTGGGTCGCAGGGGGCGAGATTCCACACCTTC	CASSYVGSQGARFHTF
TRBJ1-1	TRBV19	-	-	TGTGCCAGTATGGAGGGGGGGGGCACTGAAGCTTTCTTT	CASMEGGGTEAFF
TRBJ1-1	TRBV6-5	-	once	TGTGCCAGCAGCCTTGACAGGTTGAACACTGAAGCTTTCTTT	CASSLDRLNTEAFF
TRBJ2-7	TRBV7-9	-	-	TGTGCCAGCAGCTTAGGAGTTTCCTACGAGCAGTACTTC	CASSLGVSYEQYF
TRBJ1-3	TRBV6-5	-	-	TGTGCCAGCAGTTTTAGACCCGGGGGAGACACCATATATTTT	CASSFRPGGDTIYF